Listed below are T cell receptor beta chains from one sample, sequenced in a study of cytomegalovirus exposure and HLA in healthy donors. The assay was immunoSEQ multiplex PCR, and TCRdb's table has in-frame clones only and misses some. This sample carries approximately 150,000 clones, roughly nine tenths of them seen once, and the ten largest clones take 3%. Sequencing was carried out using PBMCs. These receptors came from a woman between 18 and 29 years old in good health and CMV-seropositive. Both conserved end residues are part of each CDR3. The D gene is left open where the match is weak. The size of a clone is reported for some rows only, either as once, few or many, or as a class for expanded clones.

clone_size: .
j_call: TRBJ2-2
d_call: TRBD2
v_call: TRBV4-1
cdr3_aa: CASSQDPSGGTNTGELFF
cdr3_nt: TGCGCCAGCAGCCAGGACCCCTCGGGAGGGACGAACACCGGGGAGCTGTTTTTT

clone_size: .
j_call: TRBJ2-3
d_call: .
v_call: TRBV6-5
cdr3_aa: CASSYSVTSTDTQYF
cdr3_nt: TGTGCCAGCAGTTACTCGGTGACTAGCACAGATACGCAGTATTTT

clone_size: .
j_call: TRBJ2-5
d_call: .
v_call: TRBV27
cdr3_aa: CASSFQETQYF
cdr3_nt: TGTGCCAGCAGCTTCCAAGAGACCCAGTACTTC

clone_size: .
j_call: TRBJ2-2
d_call: .
v_call: TRBV9
cdr3_aa: CASSAAGELFF
cdr3_nt: TGTGCCAGCAGCGCTGCCGGGGAGCTGTTTTTT

clone_size: .
j_call: TRBJ2-3
d_call: .
v_call: TRBV7-7
cdr3_aa: CASSAGLMSTQYF
cdr3_nt: TGTGCCAGCAGCGCCGGACTAATGAGTACGCAGTATTTT

clone_size: .
j_call: TRBJ2-1
d_call: TRBD2
v_call: TRBV4-2
cdr3_aa: CASSLRLAVYNEQFF
cdr3_nt: TGTGCCAGCAGCCTCCGACTAGCGGTTTACAATGAGCAGTTCTTC

clone_size: .
j_call: TRBJ1-2
d_call: .
v_call: TRBV12-5
cdr3_aa: CASAPEGGNYGYTF
cdr3_nt: TGTGCTAGTGCACCGGAAGGGGGTAACTATGGCTACACCTTC

clone_size: once
j_call: TRBJ2-1
d_call: TRBD2
v_call: TRBV9
cdr3_aa: CASSAGAGGSYNEQFF
cdr3_nt: TGTGCCAGCAGCGCAGGAGCGGGAGGGTCCTACAATGAGCAGTTCTTC

clone_size: .
j_call: TRBJ2-7
d_call: .
v_call: TRBV5-1
cdr3_aa: CASSLVERGEQYF
cdr3_nt: TGCGCCAGCAGCTTGGTTGAGAGAGGCGAGCAGTACTTC

clone_size: .
j_call: TRBJ2-5
d_call: .
v_call: TRBV2
cdr3_aa: CASSESGRGWETQYF
cdr3_nt: TGTGCCAGCAGTGAATCGGGCAGGGGCTGGGAGACCCAGTACTTC

clone_size: once
j_call: TRBJ1-5
d_call: .
v_call: TRBV19
cdr3_aa: CASRQGVARSNQPQHF
cdr3_nt: TGTGCCAGTAGACAAGGGGTGGCACGGAGCAATCAGCCCCAGCATTTT

clone_size: .
j_call: TRBJ2-1
d_call: .
v_call: TRBV2
cdr3_aa: CASNRESYNEQFF
cdr3_nt: TGTGCCAGCAACCGGGAGTCCTACAATGAGCAGTTCTTC

clone_size: few
j_call: TRBJ1-2
d_call: .
v_call: TRBV5-1
cdr3_aa: CASSMEGVDGYTF
cdr3_nt: TGCGCCAGCAGCATGGAGGGGGTAGATGGCTACACCTTC

clone_size: .
j_call: TRBJ2-5
d_call: TRBD1
v_call: TRBV28
cdr3_aa: CASSLGDRDSETQYF
cdr3_nt: TGTGCCAGCAGTTTAGGTGACAGGGATAGTGAGACCCAGTACTTC

clone_size: .
j_call: TRBJ2-6
d_call: .
v_call: TRBV19
cdr3_aa: CASRRVGANVLTF
cdr3_nt: TGTGCCAGTAGGAGGGTTGGGGCCAACGTCCTGACTTTC

clone_size: .
j_call: TRBJ2-7
d_call: TRBD2
v_call: TRBV9
cdr3_aa: CASSVGASGSGDEQYF
cdr3_nt: TGTGCCAGCAGCGTAGGGGCTAGCGGGAGCGGGGACGAGCAGTACTTC

clone_size: .
j_call: TRBJ2-2
d_call: .
v_call: TRBV2
cdr3_aa: CASSEGSRTTTTGELFF
cdr3_nt: TGTGCCAGCAGTGAAGGATCGAGGACAACAACCACCGGGGAGCTGTTTTTT

clone_size: once
j_call: TRBJ2-1
d_call: TRBD1
v_call: TRBV7-6
cdr3_aa: CASSLGQGANNEQFF
cdr3_nt: TGTGCCAGCAGCCTAGGACAGGGGGCCAACAATGAGCAGTTCTTC

clone_size: .
j_call: TRBJ2-1
d_call: TRBD1
v_call: TRBV27
cdr3_aa: CASSPLGQGNEQFF
cdr3_nt: TGTGCCAGCAGTCCCCTCGGACAGGGGAATGAGCAGTTCTTC

clone_size: .
j_call: TRBJ1-2
d_call: TRBD1
v_call: TRBV6-5
cdr3_aa: CASTRDRDYGYTF
cdr3_nt: TGTGCCAGCACCCGGGACAGGGACTATGGCTACACCTTC

clone_size: .
j_call: TRBJ2-7
d_call: TRBD2
v_call: TRBV6-5
cdr3_aa: CASSWTSVGNEQYF
cdr3_nt: TGTGCCAGCAGTTGGACTAGCGTAGGGAACGAGCAGTACTTC

clone_size: .
j_call: TRBJ1-1
d_call: .
v_call: TRBV30
cdr3_aa: CAWSVIQGHTEAFF
cdr3_nt: TGTGCCTGGAGTGTAATCCAGGGCCACACTGAAGCTTTCTTT

clone_size: .
j_call: TRBJ2-2
d_call: .
v_call: TRBV7-8
cdr3_aa: CASSEMGRNTGELFF
cdr3_nt: TGTGCCAGCAGCGAGATGGGGCGGAACACCGGGGAGCTGTTTTTT

clone_size: .
j_call: TRBJ2-7
d_call: .
v_call: TRBV12-5
cdr3_aa: CASGLTGFYEQYF
cdr3_nt: TGTGCTAGTGGTTTGACAGGTTTCTACGAGCAGTACTTC

clone_size: .
j_call: TRBJ2-7
d_call: .
v_call: TRBV7-8
cdr3_aa: CARLTSRAISYEQYF
cdr3_nt: TGTGCCAGGCTAACCTCCAGGGCAATCTCCTACGAGCAGTACTTC

clone_size: .
j_call: TRBJ1-5
d_call: .
v_call: TRBV6-5
cdr3_aa: CASSQDSPNQPQHF
cdr3_nt: TGTGCCAGCAGCCAAGACAGCCCCAATCAGCCCCAGCATTTT

clone_size: .
j_call: TRBJ2-3
d_call: .
v_call: TRBV10-3
cdr3_aa: CATQAGTDTQYF
cdr3_nt: TGTGCCACCCAAGCGGGTACAGATACGCAGTATTTT

clone_size: few
j_call: TRBJ2-7
d_call: .
v_call: TRBV10-3
cdr3_aa: CASLGAMSGLYEQYF
cdr3_nt: TGTGCCAGCCTAGGGGCGATGAGCGGGCTCTACGAGCAGTACTTC

clone_size: .
j_call: TRBJ1-2
d_call: TRBD1
v_call: TRBV19
cdr3_aa: CASSSGQGSYGYTF
cdr3_nt: TGTGCCAGTAGTTCCGGACAGGGGAGCTATGGCTACACCTTC

clone_size: once
j_call: TRBJ2-2
d_call: TRBD1
v_call: TRBV28
cdr3_aa: CASIQGVGTGELFF
cdr3_nt: TGTGCCAGTATACAGGGGGTAGGCACCGGGGAGCTGTTTTTT

clone_size: .
j_call: TRBJ2-1
d_call: TRBD2
v_call: TRBV7-9
cdr3_aa: CASSLLAGGPSYNEQFF
cdr3_nt: TGTGCCAGCAGCTTACTAGCGGGAGGGCCGTCCTACAATGAGCAGTTCTTC

clone_size: once
j_call: TRBJ2-7
d_call: TRBD1
v_call: TRBV6-6
cdr3_aa: CASRTGGSYEQYF
cdr3_nt: TGTGCCAGCAGGACAGGGGGCTCCTACGAGCAGTACTTC

clone_size: .
j_call: TRBJ1-5
d_call: .
v_call: TRBV29-1
cdr3_aa: CSVGLPNQPQHF
cdr3_nt: TGCAGCGTTGGGCTTCCCAATCAGCCCCAGCATTTT

clone_size: .
j_call: TRBJ2-1
d_call: TRBD1
v_call: TRBV27
cdr3_aa: CASSSQTGFNEQFF
cdr3_nt: TGTGCCAGCAGTTCCCAGACAGGGTTCAATGAGCAGTTCTTC

clone_size: .
j_call: TRBJ2-7
d_call: .
v_call: TRBV19
cdr3_aa: CASSIGVGRSYEQYF
cdr3_nt: TGTGCCAGTAGTATAGGAGTGGGCCGCTCCTACGAGCAGTACTTC

clone_size: .
j_call: TRBJ2-2
d_call: TRBD2
v_call: TRBV9
cdr3_aa: CASSYEAGGLTGELFF
cdr3_nt: TGTGCCAGCAGCTACGAGGCGGGAGGGCTCACCGGGGAGCTGTTTTTT

clone_size: .
j_call: TRBJ2-4
d_call: .
v_call: TRBV4-3
cdr3_aa: CASSQGLGLGENIQYF
cdr3_nt: TGCGCCAGCAGCCAAGGCCTTGGGCTTGGGGAGAACATTCAGTACTTC

clone_size: .
j_call: TRBJ2-1
d_call: TRBD1
v_call: TRBV6-1
cdr3_aa: CASSEGTGGLDEQFF
cdr3_nt: TGTGCCAGCAGTGAAGGGACAGGGGGCTTGGATGAGCAGTTCTTC

clone_size: .
j_call: TRBJ2-7
d_call: TRBD2
v_call: TRBV10-3
cdr3_aa: CAISSGGPYEQYF
cdr3_nt: TGTGCCATCAGTAGCGGGGGCCCCTACGAGCAGTACTTC

clone_size: .
j_call: TRBJ1-2
d_call: .
v_call: TRBV18
cdr3_aa: CASSLLDTPGDGYTF
cdr3_nt: TGTGCCAGCTCACTCTTGGACACCCCGGGGGATGGCTACACCTTC

clone_size: few
j_call: TRBJ1-6
d_call: .
v_call: TRBV5-1
cdr3_aa: CASSLVPEMRNSPLHF
cdr3_nt: TGCGCCAGCAGCTTGGTACCCGAGATGAGGAATTCACCCCTCCACTTT

clone_size: .
j_call: TRBJ1-1
d_call: .
v_call: TRBV18
cdr3_aa: CASSSQLNTEAFF
cdr3_nt: TGTGCCAGCTCAAGTCAGTTGAACACTGAAGCTTTCTTT

clone_size: once
j_call: TRBJ2-2
d_call: TRBD2
v_call: TRBV7-2
cdr3_aa: CASSNRAGLAANTGELFF
cdr3_nt: TGTGCCAGCAGCAACCGGGCGGGACTAGCGGCGAACACCGGGGAGCTGTTTTTT

clone_size: .
j_call: TRBJ1-4
d_call: TRBD1
v_call: TRBV5-1
cdr3_aa: CASKGDRGNEKLFF
cdr3_nt: TGCGCCAGCAAGGGGGACAGGGGTAATGAAAAACTGTTTTTT

clone_size: once
j_call: TRBJ2-3
d_call: .
v_call: TRBV4-2
cdr3_aa: CASSQDRVDGTDTQYF
cdr3_nt: TGTGCCAGCAGCCAAGATCGGGTTGACGGCACAGATACGCAGTATTTT

clone_size: .
j_call: TRBJ2-7
d_call: .
v_call: TRBV5-4
cdr3_aa: CASSSRGAYEQYF
cdr3_nt: TGTGCCAGCAGCAGCAGGGGCGCCTACGAGCAGTACTTC

clone_size: .
j_call: TRBJ2-2
d_call: TRBD2
v_call: TRBV27
cdr3_aa: CASSFGLGVNTGELFF
cdr3_nt: TGTGCCAGCAGTTTTGGACTAGGGGTGAACACCGGGGAGCTGTTTTTT

clone_size: few
j_call: TRBJ2-7
d_call: .
v_call: TRBV9
cdr3_aa: CASSAGDSHYEQYF
cdr3_nt: TGTGCCAGCAGCGCGGGGGACAGTCACTACGAGCAGTACTTC

clone_size: .
j_call: TRBJ1-2
d_call: TRBD1
v_call: TRBV14
cdr3_aa: CASSHPDRGEGYTF
cdr3_nt: TGTGCCAGCAGCCACCCCGACAGGGGGGAGGGCTACACCTTC

clone_size: .
j_call: TRBJ2-4
d_call: TRBD1
v_call: TRBV4-1
cdr3_aa: CASSLPPGQGGENIQYF
cdr3_nt: TGCGCCAGCAGCCTCCCCCCGGGACAGGGTGGAGAGAACATTCAGTACTTC

clone_size: .
j_call: TRBJ2-1
d_call: TRBD1
v_call: TRBV9
cdr3_aa: CASSARQGLGDEQFF
cdr3_nt: TGTGCCAGTAGCGCCCGACAGGGTTTGGGGGATGAGCAGTTCTTC

clone_size: .
j_call: TRBJ1-3
d_call: TRBD1
v_call: TRBV19
cdr3_aa: CASPGQGEVAGNTIYF
cdr3_nt: TGTGCCAGTCCCGGACAGGGAGAGGTGGCGGGAAACACCATATATTTT

clone_size: .
j_call: TRBJ1-2
d_call: .
v_call: TRBV29-1
cdr3_aa: CSVVSGMSGYTF
cdr3_nt: TGCAGCGTTGTGTCAGGGATGAGTGGCTACACCTTC

clone_size: .
j_call: TRBJ2-7
d_call: TRBD1
v_call: TRBV5-6
cdr3_aa: CASRRTGDVGEQYF
cdr3_nt: TGTGCCAGCAGGCGGACAGGGGATGTCGGCGAGCAGTACTTC

clone_size: .
j_call: TRBJ2-7
d_call: .
v_call: TRBV5-4
cdr3_aa: CASSRRGGFEEQYF
cdr3_nt: TGTGCCAGCAGCCGGAGGGGGGGTTTTGAGGAGCAGTACTTC

clone_size: few
j_call: TRBJ1-4
d_call: .
v_call: TRBV4-3
cdr3_aa: CASSQATREKLFF
cdr3_nt: TGCGCCAGCAGCCAAGCTACCCGAGAAAAACTGTTTTTT

clone_size: .
j_call: TRBJ1-5
d_call: TRBD1
v_call: TRBV10-2
cdr3_aa: CASSAQGGGQPQHF
cdr3_nt: TGCGCCAGCAGTGCCCAGGGGGGTGGTCAGCCCCAGCATTTT